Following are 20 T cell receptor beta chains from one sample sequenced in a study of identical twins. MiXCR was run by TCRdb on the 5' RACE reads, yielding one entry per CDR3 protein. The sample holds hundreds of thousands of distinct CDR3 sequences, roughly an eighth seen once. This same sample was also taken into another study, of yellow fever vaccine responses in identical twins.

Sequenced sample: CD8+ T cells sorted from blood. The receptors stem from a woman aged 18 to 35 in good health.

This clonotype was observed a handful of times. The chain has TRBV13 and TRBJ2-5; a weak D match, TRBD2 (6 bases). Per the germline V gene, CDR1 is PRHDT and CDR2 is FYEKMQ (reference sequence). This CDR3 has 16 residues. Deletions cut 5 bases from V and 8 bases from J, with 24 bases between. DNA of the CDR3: TGTGCCAGCAGCGGAGGGGTGAGACTGGGGGACCCAACCCAGTACTTC. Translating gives CASSGGVRLGDPTQYF.

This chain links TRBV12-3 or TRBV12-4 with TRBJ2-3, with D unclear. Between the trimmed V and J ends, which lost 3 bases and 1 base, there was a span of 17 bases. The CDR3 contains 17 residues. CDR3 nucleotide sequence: TGTGCCAGCAGTTTCGACTCAGCCGGGCCCGGCACAGATACGCAGTATTTT. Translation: CASSFDSAGPGTDTQYF.

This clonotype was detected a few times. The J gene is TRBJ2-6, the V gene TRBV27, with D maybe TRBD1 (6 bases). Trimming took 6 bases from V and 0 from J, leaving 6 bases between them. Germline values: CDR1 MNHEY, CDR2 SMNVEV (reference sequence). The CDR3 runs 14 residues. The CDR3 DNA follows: TGTGCCAGCAGGGGGGCCTCTGGGGCCAACGTCCTGACTTTC. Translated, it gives CASRGASGANVLTF. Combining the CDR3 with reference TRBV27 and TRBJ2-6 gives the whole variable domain EAQVTQNPRYLITVTGKKLTVTCSQNMNHEYMSWYRQDPGLGLRQIYYSMNVEVTDKGDVPEGYKVSRKEKRNFPLILESPSPNQTSLYFCASRGASGANVLTFGAGSRLTVL.

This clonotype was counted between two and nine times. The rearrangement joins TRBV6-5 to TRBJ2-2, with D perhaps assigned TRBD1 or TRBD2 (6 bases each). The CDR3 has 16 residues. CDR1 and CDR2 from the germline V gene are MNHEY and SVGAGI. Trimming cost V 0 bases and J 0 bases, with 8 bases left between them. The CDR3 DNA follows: TGTGCCAGCAGTTACTCTAGGGGGGCGAACACCGGGGAGCTGTTTTTT. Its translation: CASSYSRGANTGELFF.

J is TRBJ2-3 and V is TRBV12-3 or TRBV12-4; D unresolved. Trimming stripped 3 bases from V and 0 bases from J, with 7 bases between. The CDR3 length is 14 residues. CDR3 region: CASSLQVSTDTQYF. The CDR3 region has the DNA TGTGCCAGCAGTTTGCAGGTTAGCACAGATACGCAGTATTTT.

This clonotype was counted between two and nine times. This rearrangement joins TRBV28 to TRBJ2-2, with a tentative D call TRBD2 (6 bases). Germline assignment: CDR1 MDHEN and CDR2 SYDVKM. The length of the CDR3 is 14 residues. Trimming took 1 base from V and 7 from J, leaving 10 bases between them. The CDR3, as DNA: TGTGCCAGCAGTTTATCGGTAGCGGTCGGGGAGCTGTTTTTT. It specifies CASSLSVAVGELFF. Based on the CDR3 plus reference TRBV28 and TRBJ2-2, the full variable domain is DVKVTQSSRYLVKRTGEKVFLECVQDMDHENMFWYRQDPGLGLRLIYFSYDVKMKEKGDIPEGYSVSREKKERFSLILESASTNQTSMYLCASSLSVAVGELFFGEGSRLTVL.

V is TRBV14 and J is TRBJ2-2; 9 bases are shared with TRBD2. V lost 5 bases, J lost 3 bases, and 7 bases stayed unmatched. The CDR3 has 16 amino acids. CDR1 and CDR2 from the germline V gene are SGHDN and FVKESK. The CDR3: CASSSLAGEDTGELFF. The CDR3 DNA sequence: TGTGCCAGCAGCTCATTAGCGGGGGAGGACACCGGGGAGCTGTTTTTT.

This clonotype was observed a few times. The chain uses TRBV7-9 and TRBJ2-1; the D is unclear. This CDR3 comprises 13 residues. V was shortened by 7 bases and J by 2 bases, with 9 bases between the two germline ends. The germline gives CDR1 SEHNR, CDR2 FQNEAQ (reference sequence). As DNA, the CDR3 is TGTGCCAGCAAATCCTCAACCTACAATGAGCAGTTCTTC. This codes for CASKSSTYNEQFF. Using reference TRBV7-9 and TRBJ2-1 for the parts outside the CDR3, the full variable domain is DTGVSQNPRHKITKRGQNVTFRCDPISEHNRLYWYRQTLGQGPEFLTYFQNEAQLEKSRLLSDRFSAERPKGSFSTLEIQRTEQGDSAMYLCASKSSTYNEQFFGPGTRLTVL.

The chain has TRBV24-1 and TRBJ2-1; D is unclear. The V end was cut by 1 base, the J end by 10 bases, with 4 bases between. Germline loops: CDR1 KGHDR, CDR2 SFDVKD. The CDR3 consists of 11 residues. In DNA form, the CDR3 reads TGTGCCACCAGTGATTTTGAGGAGCAGTTCTTC. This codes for CATSDFEEQFF.

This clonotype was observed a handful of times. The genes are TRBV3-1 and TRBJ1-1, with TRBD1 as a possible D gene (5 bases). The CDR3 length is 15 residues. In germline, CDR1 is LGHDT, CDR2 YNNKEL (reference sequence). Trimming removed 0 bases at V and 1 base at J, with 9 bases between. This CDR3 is CASSQDGGTNTEAFF. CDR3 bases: TGTGCCAGCAGCCAAGACGGTGGGACGAACACTGAAGCTTTCTTT.

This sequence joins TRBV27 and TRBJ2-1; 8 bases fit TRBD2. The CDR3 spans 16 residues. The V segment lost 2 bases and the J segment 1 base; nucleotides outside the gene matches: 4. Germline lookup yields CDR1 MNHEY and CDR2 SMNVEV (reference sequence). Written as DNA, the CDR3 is TGTGCCAGCAGTTTAGTCGGACTAGCTTCCTACAATGAGCAGTTCTTC. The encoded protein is CASSLVGLASYNEQFF.

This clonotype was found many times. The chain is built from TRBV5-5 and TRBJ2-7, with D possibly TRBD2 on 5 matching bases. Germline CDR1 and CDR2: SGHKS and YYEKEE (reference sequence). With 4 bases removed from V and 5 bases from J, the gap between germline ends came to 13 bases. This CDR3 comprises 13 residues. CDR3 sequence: CASSHGGYDEQYF. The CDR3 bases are TGTGCCAGCAGCCACGGAGGATATGACGAGCAGTACTTC.

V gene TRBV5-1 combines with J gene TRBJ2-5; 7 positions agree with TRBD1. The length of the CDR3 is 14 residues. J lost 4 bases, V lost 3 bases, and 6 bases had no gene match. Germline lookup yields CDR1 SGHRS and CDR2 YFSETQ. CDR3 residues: CASSSTGMGETQYF. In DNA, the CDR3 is TGCGCCAGCAGCTCGACAGGGATGGGAGAGACCCAGTACTTC.

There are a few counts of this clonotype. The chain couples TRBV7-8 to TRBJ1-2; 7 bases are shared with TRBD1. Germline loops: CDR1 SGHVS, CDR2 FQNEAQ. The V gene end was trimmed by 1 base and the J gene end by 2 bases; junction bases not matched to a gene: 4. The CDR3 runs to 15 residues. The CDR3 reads CASSLVGTVNYGYTF. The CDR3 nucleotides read TGTGCCAGCAGCTTAGTTGGGACAGTCAACTATGGCTACACCTTC.

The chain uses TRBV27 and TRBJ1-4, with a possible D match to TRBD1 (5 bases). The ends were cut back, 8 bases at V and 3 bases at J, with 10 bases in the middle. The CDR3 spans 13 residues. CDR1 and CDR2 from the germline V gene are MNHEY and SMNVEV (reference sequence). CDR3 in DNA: TGTGCCAGCCGGGGGGGGTCTAATGAAAAACTGTTTTTT. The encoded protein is CASRGGSNEKLFF.

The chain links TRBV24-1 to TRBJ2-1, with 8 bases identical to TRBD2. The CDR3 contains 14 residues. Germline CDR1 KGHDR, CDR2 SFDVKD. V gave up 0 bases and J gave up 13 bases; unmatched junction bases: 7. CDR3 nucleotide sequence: TGTGCCACCAGTGATTTGCCCGGGACTAGAGAACAGTTCTTC. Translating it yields CATSDLPGTREQFF.

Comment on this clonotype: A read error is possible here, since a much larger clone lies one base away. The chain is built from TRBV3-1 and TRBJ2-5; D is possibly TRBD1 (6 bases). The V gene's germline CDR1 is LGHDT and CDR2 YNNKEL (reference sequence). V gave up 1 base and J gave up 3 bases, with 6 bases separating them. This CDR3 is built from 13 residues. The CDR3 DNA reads TGTGCCAGCAGCCAAGGGACAGAAGAGACCCAGTACTTC. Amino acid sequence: CASSQGTEETQYF.

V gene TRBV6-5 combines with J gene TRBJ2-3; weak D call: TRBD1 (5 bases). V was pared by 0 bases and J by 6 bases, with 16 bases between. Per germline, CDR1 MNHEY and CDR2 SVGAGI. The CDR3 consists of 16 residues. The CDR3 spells CASSYSSGYRIDTQYF. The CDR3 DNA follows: TGTGCCAGCAGTTACTCGTCTGGGTACAGGATCGATACGCAGTATTTT.

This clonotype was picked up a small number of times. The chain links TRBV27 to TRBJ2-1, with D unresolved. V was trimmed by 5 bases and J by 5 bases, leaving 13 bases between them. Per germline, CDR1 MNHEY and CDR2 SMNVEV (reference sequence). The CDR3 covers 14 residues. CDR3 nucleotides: TGTGCCAGCAGTCTCCCCGGGTCTCACAATGAGCAGTTCTTC. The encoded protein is CASSLPGSHNEQFF.

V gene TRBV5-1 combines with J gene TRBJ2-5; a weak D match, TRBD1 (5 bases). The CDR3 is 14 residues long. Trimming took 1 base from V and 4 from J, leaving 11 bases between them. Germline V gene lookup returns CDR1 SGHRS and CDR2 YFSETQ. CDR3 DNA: TGCGCCAGCAGCTTGACAGGTATCGGAGAGACCCAGTACTTC. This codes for CASSLTGIGETQYF.